What follows describes a single TCR beta chain. This record comes from a study of technical replicates of blood from a few donors. The protocol was immunoSEQ multiplex PCR, while the TCRdb copy is restricted to in-frame clones and leaves out a portion. Of about 44,000 clones in the sample, around 96% are singletons; the top ten hold 0.37%. This receptor was identified in a human donor in good health. The sample taken for sequencing was T cells isolated from PBMCs.

CDR3 loop: CASSPAGESEKLFF. CDR3 nucleotides: TGTGCCAGCTCACCGGCAGGGGAAAGCGAAAAACTGTTTTTT. The chain is built from TRBV18 and TRBJ1-4; D is possibly TRBD1 (6 bases). The CDR3 totals 14 residues. Trimming pared 3 bases from V and 8 bases from J, leaving 13 bases between. Germline V gene sequence: CDR1 KGHSH, CDR2 LQKENI.